Listed here are 10 T cell receptor beta chains from one sample, sequenced in a study of beta chain features in type 1 diabetes. For these receptors, no antigen is known. The whole isolated RNA underwent reverse transcription, so sequencing captured expressed TCRB transcripts. Using immunoSEQ multiplex PCR, the repertoire was profiled, and TCRdb retains in-frame clones only, with some absent. The data hold roughly 160,000 clones, with roughly 7.1% observed a single time. Findings and limits, study-wide: Within each of all four CD4+ subsets, Type 1 diabetes patients had TCRB CDR3s that were moderately but significantly shorter.

Sequencing was done on a sample of central memory CD4+ T cells from blood. The receptor set was obtained from a woman aged 40 to 50 with type 1 diabetes.

This clone appeared a few times. This chain links TRBV5-1 with TRBJ1-1, with 9 positions matching TRBD1. With 4 bases clipped from V and 5 bases from J, the junction kept 6 bases outside the gene matches. The germline gives CDR1 SGHRS, CDR2 YFSETQ. CDR3 length: 14 residues. This chain's CDR3 is CASSPDRGRTEAFF. CDR3 DNA: TGCGCCAGCAGCCCGGACAGGGGAAGAACTGAAGCTTTCTTT.

In this sample, this clone turned up a few times. The genes are TRBV6-5 and TRBJ2-5; D is perhaps TRBD1 (5 bases). Deletions cut 4 bases from V and 5 bases from J, with 14 bases between. The CDR3 is 14 amino acids. Germline V gives CDR1 MNHEY, CDR2 SVGAGI. CDR3 bases: TGTGCCAGCAGTTCCACCCCAAAGGGGGAGACCCAGTACTTC. It specifies CASSSTPKGETQYF.

The gene calls are TRBV9 and TRBJ1-2; 7 bases agree with TRBD1. The V segment lost 4 bases and the J segment 5 bases; nucleotides outside the gene matches: 8. Looked up from germline, CDR1 is SGDLS and CDR2 is YYNGEE. CDR3 size: 14 residues. Here the CDR3 DNA reads TGTGCCAGCAGCAAAGGGACAGAGAATTATGGCTACACCTTC. It yields the protein CASSKGTENYGYTF.

The J gene is TRBJ1-6, the V gene TRBV7-2; D call uncertain. Germline V gene data show CDR1 as SGHTA and CDR2 as FQGNSA. Trimming took off 5 bases at V and 11 bases at J, with 16 bases between the two ends. CDR3 length: 14 residues. This chain's CDR3 is CASSPSKGEPPLHF. For the CDR3, the DNA is TGTGCCAGCAGCCCGTCGAAAGGAGAACCACCCCTCCACTTT.

This clone was seen once. The chain employs TRBV28 and TRBJ1-2, with D possibly TRBD1 on 6 matching bases. The CDR3 spans 15 residues. With 6 bases removed from V and 2 bases from J, the gap between germline ends came to 16 bases. The germline V gene has CDR1 MDHEN and CDR2 SYDVKM. The CDR3 protein is CASSPRGAHNYGYTF. The DNA for the CDR3 is TGTGCCAGCAGCCCCCGGGGGGCCCACAACTATGGCTACACCTTC.

The chain uses TRBV28 and TRBJ1-1; tentative D call: TRBD1 (5 bases). This CDR3 spans 14 amino acids. The ends were cut back, 6 bases at V and 0 bases at J, with 11 bases in the middle. Germline-derived CDR1 and CDR2 are MDHEN and SYDVKM. CDR3 coding DNA: TGTGCCAGCAGCCTACTGACAGTGAACACTGAAGCTTTCTTT. Translated, it gives CASSLLTVNTEAFF.

The rearrangement joins TRBV28 to TRBJ1-5; tentative D call: TRBD1 (6 bases). CDR1 and CDR2 from the germline V gene are MDHEN and SYDVKM. This CDR3 has 14 residues. V was clipped by 3 bases and J by 7 bases, with 13 bases between them. Written as DNA, the CDR3 is TGTGCCAGCAGTTTGCTGGGGGCTGAGCAGCCCCAGCATTTT. This sequence encodes CASSLLGAEQPQHF.

This clone occurred once. The chain couples TRBV10-2 to TRBJ1-2; D remains ambiguous. V was shortened by 3 bases and J by 2 bases, with 7 bases between the two germline ends. CDR3 length equals 13 residues. Germline loops: CDR1 WSHSY, CDR2 SAAADI. The CDR3 spells CASSDARNYGYTF. The CDR3 nucleotides read TGCGCCAGCAGTGACGCGAGAAACTATGGCTACACCTTC.

V usage is TRBV28 and J usage is TRBJ2-1; 7 positions agree with TRBD1. The CDR3 is made up of 15 amino acids. V was pared by 6 bases and J by 7 bases, with 12 bases of the junction left unmatched. Per the germline V gene, CDR1 is MDHEN and CDR2 is SYDVKM. This chain's CDR3 is CASSSGQDVRNEQFF. CDR3 sequence (DNA): TGTGCCAGCAGCTCCGGACAGGACGTACGGAATGAGCAGTTCTTC.

This clone was observed at least ten times. The genes are TRBV4-3 and TRBJ2-1; D gene uncertain. Germline assignment: CDR1 LGHNA and CDR2 YSLEER. This CDR3 is 17 amino acids long. Trimming removed 0 bases from V and 3 bases from J, with 15 bases in between. The CDR3 loop reads CASSQEISNIGYNEQFF. CDR3 sequence (DNA): TGCGCCAGCAGCCAAGAAATAAGTAACATTGGCTACAATGAGCAGTTCTTC.